This entry lists 20 T cell receptor beta chains sequenced from one sample in a study of blood T cell repertoires in COVID-19. The repertoire was sequenced with immunoSEQ multiplex PCR; TCRdb's copy has only in-frame clones and lacks some. This sample has 300,000 to 350,000 clones, with less than 90% found just once. The material sequenced was PBMCs or T cells enriched from blood (not recorded which). The receptor set was obtained from a woman aged 25-40 years who had recovered from COVID-19.

This clone was recorded once. The chain couples TRBV9 to TRBJ1-2, with D perhaps matching TRBD1 (5 bases). Trimming cost V 4 bases and J 3 bases, with 16 bases left between them. Germline CDR1 reads SGDLS; CDR2 reads YYNGEE. There are 15 residues in the CDR3. The CDR3 nucleotides are TGTGCCAGCAGCCCGTCAGGGACTAGCGACTATGGCTACACCTTC. Translated: CASSPSGTSDYGYTF.

The chain is built from TRBV6-5 and TRBJ1-5; TRBD1 matches at 7 bases. V gave up 6 bases and J gave up 4 bases; unmatched junction bases: 9. This CDR3 is built from 15 residues. Germline V CDR1 and CDR2: MNHEY, SVGAGI. DNA for the CDR3: TGTGCCAGCAGGGAGACAGGACAGGCGAATCAGCCCCAGCATTTT. Translation: CASRETGQANQPQHF.

The chain couples TRBV4-3 to TRBJ2-3; possibly TRBD2 for D (5 bases). Trimming took off 2 bases at V and 0 bases at J, with 12 bases between the two ends. Germline values: CDR1 LGHNA, CDR2 YSLEER. This CDR3 is built from 16 residues. This chain's CDR3 is CASSQFRRTSTDTQYF. The CDR3 DNA follows: TGCGCCAGCAGCCAATTTAGGCGGACTAGCACAGATACGCAGTATTTT.

The V call is TRBV15, the J call TRBJ1-3; no definite D call. The CDR3 has 17 amino acids. V lost 0 bases, J lost 2 bases, and 14 bases lay in between. CDR1 and CDR2 from the germline V gene are LNHNV and YYDKDF (reference sequence). This CDR3 reads CATSRDLWLSTGNTIYF. The CDR3 DNA reads as TGTGCCACCAGCAGAGATCTATGGTTATCAACTGGAAACACCATATATTTT. The entire variable domain, with the rest obtained from reference TRBV15 and TRBJ1-3, is as follows: DAMVIQNPRYQVTQFGKPVTLSCSQTLNHNVMYWYQQKSSQAPKLLFHYYDKDFNNEADTPDNFQSRRPNTSFCFLDIRSPGLGDTAMYLCATSRDLWLSTGNTIYFGEGSWLTVV.

This chain connects TRBV19 to TRBJ2-7; 7 positions agree with TRBD1. Losses at the gene ends were 3 bases for V and 2 bases for J; bases not matched to a gene: 4. Germline V gene data show CDR1 as LNHDA and CDR2 as SQIVND (reference sequence). This CDR3 comprises 14 residues. In DNA, the CDR3 is TGTGCCAGTAGTATTCGGGACAGCACCTACGAGCAGTACTTC. It specifies CASSIRDSTYEQYF.

This clone was seen only once. This sequence joins TRBV5-4 and TRBJ1-5; D unclear. Germline V lookup: CDR1 SGHNT, CDR2 YYREEE (reference sequence). The V end lost 0 bases, the J end lost 7 bases, and 14 bases lay between the germline ends. The CDR3 totals 15 residues. CDR3 bases: TGTGCCAGCAGCTTGGATCCGGGAGAGGGACAGCCCCAGCATTTT. Translating it yields CASSLDPGEGQPQHF. Full variable domain (remainder filled in from reference TRBV5-4 and TRBJ1-5): ETGVTQSPTHLIKTRGQQVTLRCSSQSGHNTVSWYQQALGQGPQFIFQYYREEENGRGNFPPRFSGLQFPNYSSELNVNALELDDSALYLCASSLDPGEGQPQHFGDGTRLSIL.

The rearrangement joins TRBV5-5 to TRBJ1-3, with 8 bases that match TRBD1. V was clipped by 5 bases and J by 2 bases; unmatched bases: 9. This CDR3 spans 16 amino acids. Per the germline V gene, CDR1 is SGHKS and CDR2 is YYEKEE (reference sequence). CDR3 bases: TGTGCCAGCAGTGCCAGGGGGCAGGGGACTGGAAACACCATATATTTT. Translating it yields CASSARGQGTGNTIYF.

The chain recombines TRBV10-1 with TRBJ1-4, with D unresolved. The V gene's germline CDR1 is WNHNN and CDR2 SYGVQD (reference sequence). CDR3 length equals 14 residues. V was cut by 5 bases and J by 8 bases, with 15 bases left in between. The DNA of the CDR3 is TGCGCCAGCAGTCCGATCAGAGGCGGGGAAAAACTGTTTTTT. Encoded protein: CASSPIRGGEKLFF.

This chain uses TRBV6-2 or TRBV6-3 with TRBJ2-7, with 11 bases aligning to TRBD1. V lost 5 bases and J lost 3; bases outside the gene matches: 9. The CDR3 extends over 16 amino acids. Per germline, CDR1 MNHEY and CDR2 SVGEGT. The CDR3: CASSQDGTGGLYEQYF. The CDR3 nucleotides are TGTGCCAGCAGTCAGGACGGGACAGGGGGGCTCTACGAGCAGTACTTC.

CDR3 sequence: CAWSPTDSTNEKLFF. The CDR3, as DNA: TGTGCCTGGAGTCCGACAGATTCAACTAATGAAAAACTGTTTTTT. The chain links TRBV30 to TRBJ1-4; possible D gene TRBD1, 5 bases. Germline V gene sequence: CDR1 GTSNPN, CDR2 SVGIG (reference sequence). This CDR3 has 15 residues. V was pared by 2 bases and J by 0 bases, with 10 bases between.

The V and J genes are TRBV6-6 and TRBJ2-1; TRBD2 agrees at 9 bases. V shed 7 bases and J 9 bases; nucleotides not matched to a gene: 10. Germline V gives CDR1 MNHNY, CDR2 SVGAGI (reference sequence). The CDR3 has 14 residues. This chain's CDR3 is CASTSAGGHGEQFF. CDR3 nucleotides: TGTGCCAGCACTAGCGCGGGGGGGCATGGTGAGCAGTTCTTC.

This chain joins TRBV18 and TRBJ2-2, with 10 bases aligning to TRBD1. Germline V gene data show CDR1 as KGHSH and CDR2 as LQKENI. V shed 3 bases, J shed 4 bases, and the junction held 5 bases outside the gene matches. The length of the CDR3 is 16 residues. CDR3 coding DNA: TGTGCCAGCTCACCTGGGACAGGGGCCGGCACCGGGGAGCTGTTTTTT. As protein: CASSPGTGAGTGELFF.

V and J are TRBV28 and TRBJ1-5, with 7 bases identical to TRBD1. The germline gives CDR1 MDHEN, CDR2 SYDVKM. Trimming took 6 bases from V and 0 from J; bases not matched to a gene: 5. CDR3 size: 15 residues. The CDR3 region is CASSPTGISNQPQHF. In nucleotides, the CDR3 is TGTGCCAGCAGCCCGACAGGGATTAGCAATCAGCCCCAGCATTTT.

The table lists this clone with a few counts. V gene TRBV28 combines with J gene TRBJ1-5, with D possibly matching TRBD1 (5 bases). CDR1 and CDR2 from the germline V gene are MDHEN and SYDVKM. The CDR3 has 14 amino acids. V was trimmed by 5 bases and J by 0 bases, leaving 8 bases between them. The CDR3 nucleotides read TGTGCCAGCAGTGACAGCGATAGCAATCAGCCCCAGCATTTT. It translates to CASSDSDSNQPQHF.

This clone has more than one count but fewer than ten. This chain joins TRBV19 and TRBJ2-2; D call uncertain. V was shortened by 5 bases and J by 2 bases, with 6 bases between the two germline ends. The V gene's germline CDR1 is LNHDA and CDR2 SQIVND (reference sequence). The CDR3 is 13 amino acids. This CDR3 is CASSWSNTGELFF. The CDR3 coding sequence is TGTGCCAGTAGTTGGAGTAACACCGGGGAGCTGTTTTTT.

V is TRBV5-4 and J is TRBJ1-4; tentative D call: TRBD1 (5 bases). Trimming removed 4 bases from V and 3 bases from J, with 13 bases in between. This CDR3 has 15 residues. CDR1 SGHNT and CDR2 YYREEE come from the germline V gene (reference sequence). The DNA of the CDR3 is TGTGCCAGCAGCCTCACCCGACAGCCTAATGAAAAACTGTTTTTT. Amino acid sequence: CASSLTRQPNEKLFF. Variable domain in full (rest from reference TRBV5-4 and TRBJ1-4): ETGVTQSPTHLIKTRGQQVTLRCSSQSGHNTVSWYQQALGQGPQFIFQYYREEENGRGNFPPRFSGLQFPNYSSELNVNALELDDSALYLCASSLTRQPNEKLFFGSGTQLSVL.

The chain employs TRBV6-5 and TRBJ2-2; a weak D match, TRBD2 (6 bases). Germline CDR1 and CDR2: MNHEY and SVGAGI. The CDR3 totals 15 residues. The V and J ends lost 2 bases and 8 bases respectively, with 15 bases between them. The CDR3 reads CASSYRTNRAGELFF. CDR3 DNA: TGTGCCAGCAGTTACCGGACTAACCGAGCTGGGGAGCTGTTTTTT.

The CDR3 DNA is TGTGCCAGCAGTCCCTACCGGGGGTCCTACGAGCAGTACTTC. Translation gives CASSPYRGSYEQYF. This rearrangement joins TRBV28 to TRBJ2-7, with D possibly matching TRBD2 (6 bases). Trimming shortened V by 5 bases and J by 1 base, and 12 bases separated the two germline ends. The germline V gene encodes CDR1 MDHEN and CDR2 SYDVKM. CDR3 size: 14 residues.

This chain connects TRBV5-1 to TRBJ1-3, with D possibly being TRBD1 (5 bases). CDR3 length equals 16 residues. Germline assignment: CDR1 SGHRS and CDR2 YFSETQ. V was pared by 0 bases and J by 4 bases, with 14 bases between. The CDR3 loop reads CASSLEGATRGNTIYF. CDR3 DNA: TGCGCCAGCAGCTTGGAAGGGGCCACCCGGGGAAACACCATATATTTT.

The gene calls are TRBV5-4 and TRBJ2-1, with TRBD2 matching 14 bases. CDR1 is SGHNT, CDR2 YYREEE, per germline (reference sequence). This CDR3 is built from 16 residues. Germline trimming cut 4 bases from V and 9 bases from J; bases unmatched to any gene: 9. The CDR3, as DNA: TGTGCCAGCAGCCCGCCGGGACTAGCGGGGGACGGTGAGCAGTTCTTC. Its protein product is CASSPPGLAGDGEQFF.